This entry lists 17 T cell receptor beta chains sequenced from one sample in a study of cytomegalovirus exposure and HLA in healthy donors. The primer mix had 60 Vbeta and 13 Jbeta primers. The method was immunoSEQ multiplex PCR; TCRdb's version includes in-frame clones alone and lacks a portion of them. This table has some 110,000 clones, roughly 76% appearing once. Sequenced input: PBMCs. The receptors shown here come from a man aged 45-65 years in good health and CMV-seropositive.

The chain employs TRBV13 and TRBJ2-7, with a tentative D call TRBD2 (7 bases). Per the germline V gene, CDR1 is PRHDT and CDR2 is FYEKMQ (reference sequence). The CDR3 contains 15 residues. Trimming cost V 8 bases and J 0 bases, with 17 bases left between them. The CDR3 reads CASSGSGGYSYEQYF. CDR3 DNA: TGTGCCAGCTCCGGGTCGGGGGGCTACTCCTACGAGCAGTACTTC.

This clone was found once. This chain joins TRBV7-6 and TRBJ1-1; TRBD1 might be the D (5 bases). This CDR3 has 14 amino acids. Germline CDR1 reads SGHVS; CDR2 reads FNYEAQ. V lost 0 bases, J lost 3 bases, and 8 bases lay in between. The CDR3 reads CASSLAVRDTEAFF. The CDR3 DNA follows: TGTGCCAGCAGCTTAGCGGTCAGGGACACTGAAGCTTTCTTT.

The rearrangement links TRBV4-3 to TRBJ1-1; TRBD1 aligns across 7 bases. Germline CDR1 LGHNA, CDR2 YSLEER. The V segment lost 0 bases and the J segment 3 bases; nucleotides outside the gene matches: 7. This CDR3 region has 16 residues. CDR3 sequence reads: CASSQDSGGRHTEAFF. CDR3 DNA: TGCGCCAGCAGCCAAGATTCAGGGGGACGCCACACTGAAGCTTTCTTT.

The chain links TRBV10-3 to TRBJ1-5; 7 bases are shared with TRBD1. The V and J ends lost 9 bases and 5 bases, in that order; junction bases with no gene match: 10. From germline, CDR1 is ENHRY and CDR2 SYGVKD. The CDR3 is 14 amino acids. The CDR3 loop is CAIGVGTADQPQHF. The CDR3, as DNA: TGTGCCATAGGCGTCGGGACAGCTGATCAGCCCCAGCATTTT.

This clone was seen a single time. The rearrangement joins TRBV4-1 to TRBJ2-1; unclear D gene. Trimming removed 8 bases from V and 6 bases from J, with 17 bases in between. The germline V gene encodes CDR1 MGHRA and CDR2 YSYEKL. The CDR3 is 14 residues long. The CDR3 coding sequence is TGCGCCAGCGCCAGAGGCACGTCCCCCAATGAGCAGTTCTTC. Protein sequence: CASARGTSPNEQFF.

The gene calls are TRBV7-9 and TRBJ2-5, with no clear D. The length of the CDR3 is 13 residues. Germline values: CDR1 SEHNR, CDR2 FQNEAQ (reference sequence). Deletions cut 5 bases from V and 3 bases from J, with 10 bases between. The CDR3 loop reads CASSPGREETQYF. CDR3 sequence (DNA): TGTGCCAGCAGCCCTGGCCGGGAAGAGACCCAGTACTTC.

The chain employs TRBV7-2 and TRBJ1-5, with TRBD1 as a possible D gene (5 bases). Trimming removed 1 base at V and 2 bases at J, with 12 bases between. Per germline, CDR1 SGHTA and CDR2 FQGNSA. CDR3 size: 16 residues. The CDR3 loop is CASSLEGFRGNQPQHF. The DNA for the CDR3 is TGTGCCAGCAGCTTAGAGGGGTTTAGGGGCAATCAGCCCCAGCATTTT. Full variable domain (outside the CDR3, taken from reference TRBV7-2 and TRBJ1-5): GAGVSQSPSNKVTEKGKDVELRCDPISGHTALYWYRQSLGQGLEFLIYFQGNSAPDKSGLPSDRFSAERTGGSVSTLTIQRTQQEDSAVYLCASSLEGFRGNQPQHFGDGTRLSIL.

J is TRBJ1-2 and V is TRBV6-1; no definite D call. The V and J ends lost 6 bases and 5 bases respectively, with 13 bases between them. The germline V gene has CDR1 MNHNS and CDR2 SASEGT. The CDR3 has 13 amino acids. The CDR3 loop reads CASSPDGAYGYTF. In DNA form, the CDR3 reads TGTGCCAGCAGCCCCGACGGAGCTTATGGCTACACCTTC.

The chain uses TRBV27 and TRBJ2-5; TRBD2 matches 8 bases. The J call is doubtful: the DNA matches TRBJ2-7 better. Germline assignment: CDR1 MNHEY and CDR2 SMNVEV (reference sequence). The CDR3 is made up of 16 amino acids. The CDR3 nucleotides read TGTGCCAGCAGTTCCGCCGGGACTAGACCTACCTACGAGCAGTACTTC. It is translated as CASSSAGTRPTYEQYF.

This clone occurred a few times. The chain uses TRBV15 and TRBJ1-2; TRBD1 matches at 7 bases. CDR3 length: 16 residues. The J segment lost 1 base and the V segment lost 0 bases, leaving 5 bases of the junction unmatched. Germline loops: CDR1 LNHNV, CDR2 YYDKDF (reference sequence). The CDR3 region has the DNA TGTGCCACCAGCAGAGATTGGGCAGGGGGTAACTATGGCTACACCTTC. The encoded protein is CATSRDWAGGNYGYTF. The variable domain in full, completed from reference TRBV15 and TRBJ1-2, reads DAMVIQNPRYQVTQFGKPVTLSCSQTLNHNVMYWYQQKSSQAPKLLFHYYDKDFNNEADTPDNFQSRRPNTSFCFLDIRSPGLGDTAMYLCATSRDWAGGNYGYTFGSGTRLTVV.

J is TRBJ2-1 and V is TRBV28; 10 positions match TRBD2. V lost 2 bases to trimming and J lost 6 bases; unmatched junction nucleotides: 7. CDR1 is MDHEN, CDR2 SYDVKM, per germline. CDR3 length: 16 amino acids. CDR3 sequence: CASSLPGTSASNEQFF. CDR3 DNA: TGTGCCAGCAGTTTACCTGGGACTAGCGCCTCCAATGAGCAGTTCTTC.

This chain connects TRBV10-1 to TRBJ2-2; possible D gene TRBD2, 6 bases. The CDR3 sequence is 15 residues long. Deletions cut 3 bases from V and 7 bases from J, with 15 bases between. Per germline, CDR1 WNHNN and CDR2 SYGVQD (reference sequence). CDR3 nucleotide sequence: TGCGCCAGCAGTGAACCCGGGACTGGGGACGGGGAGCTGTTTTTT. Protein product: CASSEPGTGDGELFF.

The CDR3 region is CASSFAGGNEQYF. The DNA for the CDR3 is TGTGCCAGCAGCTTCGCAGGGGGCAACGAGCAGTACTTC. The chain employs TRBV11-2 and TRBJ2-7; TRBD1 matches 8 bases. Per the germline V gene, CDR1 is SGHAT and CDR2 is FQNNGV. The CDR3 runs to 13 residues. Unmatched junction bases numbered 3, after V lost 3 bases and J lost 5 bases.

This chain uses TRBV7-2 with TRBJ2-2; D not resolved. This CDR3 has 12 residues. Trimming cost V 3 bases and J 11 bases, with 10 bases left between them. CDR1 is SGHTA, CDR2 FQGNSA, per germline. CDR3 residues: CASSFISRELFF. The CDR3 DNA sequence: TGTGCCAGCAGCTTCATAAGCCGAGAGCTGTTTTTT.

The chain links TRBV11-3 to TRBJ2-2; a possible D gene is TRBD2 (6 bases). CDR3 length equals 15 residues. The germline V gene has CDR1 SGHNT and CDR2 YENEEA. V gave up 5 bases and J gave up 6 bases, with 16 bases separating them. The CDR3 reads CASSPGAGGAGELFF. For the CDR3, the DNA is TGTGCCAGCAGCCCCGGAGCAGGCGGGGCCGGGGAGCTGTTTTTT.

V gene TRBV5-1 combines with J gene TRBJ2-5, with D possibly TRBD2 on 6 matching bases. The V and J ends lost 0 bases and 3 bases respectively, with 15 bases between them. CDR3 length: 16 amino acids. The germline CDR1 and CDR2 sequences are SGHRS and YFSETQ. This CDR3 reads CASSLGALPGEETQYF. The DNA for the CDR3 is TGCGCCAGCAGCTTGGGGGCGCTCCCGGGAGAAGAGACCCAGTACTTC.

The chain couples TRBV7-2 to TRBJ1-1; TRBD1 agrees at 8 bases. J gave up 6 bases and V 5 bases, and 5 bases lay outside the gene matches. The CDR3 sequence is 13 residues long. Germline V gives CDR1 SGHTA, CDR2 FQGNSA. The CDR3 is CASSPIQGAEAFF. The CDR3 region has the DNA TGTGCCAGCAGCCCCATACAGGGGGCTGAAGCTTTCTTT.